One sample yielded the 7 T cell receptor beta chains listed below, sequenced in a study of cytomegalovirus exposure and HLA in healthy donors. PCR primers comprised 60 Vbeta and 13 Jbeta primers. TCRdb's table, derived via immunoSEQ multiplex PCR, lists solely in-frame clones and lacks some. Its table lists just under 60,000 clones. The sequenced sample was PBMCs. The receptor source for this set is a male donor in good health and CMV-seronegative.

This chain uses TRBV10-3 with TRBJ2-6, with D maybe TRBD2 (5 bases). The CDR3 is 17 residues long. The V gene lost 7 bases and the J gene lost 2 bases, with 18 bases spanning the gap. Germline-derived CDR1 and CDR2 are ENHRY and SYGVKD. CDR3 protein: CAINPGNGKAGANVLTF. The CDR3 DNA follows: TGTGCCATCAACCCCGGGAACGGAAAGGCTGGGGCCAACGTCCTGACTTTC.

The V gene is TRBV6-1, the J gene TRBJ2-1; D gene ambiguous. The CDR3 is made up of 13 amino acids. The germline V gene encodes CDR1 MNHNS and CDR2 SASEGT. V lost 11 bases and J lost 5, with 16 bases in between. The CDR3 nucleotides are TGTGCCCTAAGGAGACTGAGCGACAATGAGCAGTTCTTC. This gives the protein CALRRLSDNEQFF.

V is TRBV18 and J is TRBJ1-2, with 9 bases identical to TRBD1. The CDR3 extends over 15 amino acids. CDR1 and CDR2 (germline): KGHSH, LQKENI. Unmatched junction bases numbered 3, after V lost 2 bases and J lost 2 bases. CDR3 sequence: CASSPSTGGNYGYTF. The DNA for the CDR3 is TGTGCCAGCTCACCATCGACAGGGGGGAACTATGGCTACACCTTC.

This rearrangement joins TRBV28 to TRBJ2-7; TRBD1 aligns across 12 bases. The CDR3 extends over 14 amino acids. The junction had 5 bases not matched to a gene; V was cut back by 5 bases and J by 6 bases. In germline, CDR1 is MDHEN, CDR2 SYDVKM. In DNA form, the CDR3 reads TGTGCCAGCAGTCCCGGGACAGGGGGCTTCGAGCAGTACTTC. The encoded protein is CASSPGTGGFEQYF.

The chain links TRBV9 to TRBJ2-3; TRBD1 agrees at 11 bases. In germline, CDR1 is SGDLS, CDR2 YYNGEE. The junction had 1 base not matched to a gene; V was cut back by 0 bases and J by 4 bases. This CDR3 is built from 15 residues. The CDR3 nucleotides are TGTGCCAGCAGCGTAGGGACAGGGGGCGCAGATACGCAGTATTTT. This gives the protein CASSVGTGGADTQYF.

The J gene is TRBJ1-6, the V gene TRBV5-1; D gene unclear. The CDR3 spans 13 residues. Germline V CDR1 and CDR2: SGHRS, YFSETQ. Trimming removed 4 bases at V and 10 bases at J, with 12 bases between. Here the CDR3 reads CASSPARKSPLHF. The CDR3 DNA sequence: TGCGCCAGCAGCCCGGCGCGGAAGTCACCCCTCCACTTT. Full variable domain (missing parts from reference TRBV5-1 and TRBJ1-6): KAGVTQTPRYLIKTRGQQVTLSCSPISGHRSVSWYQQTPGQGLQFLFEYFSETQRNKGNFPGRFSGRQFSNSRSEMNVSTLELGDSALYLCASSPARKSPLHFGNGTRLTVT.

The genes are TRBV2 and TRBJ2-2; a weak D match, TRBD1 (5 bases). The CDR3 runs to 14 residues. Germline CDR1 is SNHLY and CDR2 is FYNNEI. With 7 bases removed from V and 4 bases from J, the gap between germline ends came to 13 bases. The DNA for the CDR3 is TGTGCCAGCACTGGGGCTGTTGGCACCGGGGAGCTGTTTTTT. This codes for CASTGAVGTGELFF.